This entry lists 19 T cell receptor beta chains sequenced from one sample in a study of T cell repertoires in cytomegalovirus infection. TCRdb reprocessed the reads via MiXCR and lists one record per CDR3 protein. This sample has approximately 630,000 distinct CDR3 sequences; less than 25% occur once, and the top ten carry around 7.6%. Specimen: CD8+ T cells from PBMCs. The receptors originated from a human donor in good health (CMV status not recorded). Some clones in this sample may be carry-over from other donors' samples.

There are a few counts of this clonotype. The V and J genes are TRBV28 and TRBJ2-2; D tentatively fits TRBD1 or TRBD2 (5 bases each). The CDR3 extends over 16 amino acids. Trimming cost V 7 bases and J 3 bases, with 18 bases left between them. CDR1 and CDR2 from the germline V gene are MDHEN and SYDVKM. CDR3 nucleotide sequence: TGTGCCAGCAATGTTCCCCCCCGAGGGGACACCGGGGAGCTGTTTTTT. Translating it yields CASNVPPRGDTGELFF.

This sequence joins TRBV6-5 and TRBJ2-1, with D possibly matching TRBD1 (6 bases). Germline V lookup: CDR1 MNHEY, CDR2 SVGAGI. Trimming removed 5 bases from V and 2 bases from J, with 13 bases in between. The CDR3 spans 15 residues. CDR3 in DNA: TGTGCCAGCAGTATCCGGGACACGGCCTACAATGAGCAGTTCTTC. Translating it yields CASSIRDTAYNEQFF.

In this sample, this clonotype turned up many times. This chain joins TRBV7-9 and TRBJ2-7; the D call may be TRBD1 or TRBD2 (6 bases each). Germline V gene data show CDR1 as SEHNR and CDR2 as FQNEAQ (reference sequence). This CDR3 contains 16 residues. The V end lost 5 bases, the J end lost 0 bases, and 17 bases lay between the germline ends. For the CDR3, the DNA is TGTGCCAGCAGCCCCGAGGGGGGCCGGGGCTCCTACGAGCAGTACGTC. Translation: CASSPEGGRGSYEQYV.

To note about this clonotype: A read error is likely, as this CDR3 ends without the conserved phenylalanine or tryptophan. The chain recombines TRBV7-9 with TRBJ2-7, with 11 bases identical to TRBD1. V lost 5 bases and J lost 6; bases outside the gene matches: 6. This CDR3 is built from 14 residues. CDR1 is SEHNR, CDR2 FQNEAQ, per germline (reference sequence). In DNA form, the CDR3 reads TGTGCCAGCAGCCCGGACAGGGGGCGGCGCGAGCAGTACTCC. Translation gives CASSPDRGRREQYS.

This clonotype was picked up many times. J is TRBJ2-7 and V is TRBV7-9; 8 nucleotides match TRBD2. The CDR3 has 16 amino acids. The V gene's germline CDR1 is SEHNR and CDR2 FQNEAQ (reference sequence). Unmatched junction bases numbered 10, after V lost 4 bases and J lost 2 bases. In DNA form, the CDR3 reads TGTGCCAGCAGCTCTTCCAGCGGGGGCCCCCCCTACGAGCAGTACGTC. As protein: CASSSSSGGPPYEQYV.

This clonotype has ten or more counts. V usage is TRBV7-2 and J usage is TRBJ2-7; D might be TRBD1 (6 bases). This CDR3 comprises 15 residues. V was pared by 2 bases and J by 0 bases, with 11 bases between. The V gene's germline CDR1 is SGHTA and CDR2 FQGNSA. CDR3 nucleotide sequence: TGTGCCAGCAGCTTAAACCGGGACACCTCCTACGAGCAGTACTTC. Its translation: CASSLNRDTSYEQYF.

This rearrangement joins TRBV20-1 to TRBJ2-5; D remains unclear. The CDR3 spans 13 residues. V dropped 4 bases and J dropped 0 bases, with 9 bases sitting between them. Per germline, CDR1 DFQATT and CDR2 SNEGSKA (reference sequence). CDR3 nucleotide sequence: TGCAGTGCTACGGCATCGTACCAAGAGACCCAGTACTTC. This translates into CSATASYQETQYF.

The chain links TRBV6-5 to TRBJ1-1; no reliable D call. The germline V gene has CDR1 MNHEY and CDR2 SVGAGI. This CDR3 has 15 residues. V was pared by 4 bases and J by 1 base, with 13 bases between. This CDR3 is CASSSVPEGNTEAFF. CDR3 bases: TGTGCCAGCAGTTCGGTCCCGGAGGGGAACACTGAAGCTTTCTTT.

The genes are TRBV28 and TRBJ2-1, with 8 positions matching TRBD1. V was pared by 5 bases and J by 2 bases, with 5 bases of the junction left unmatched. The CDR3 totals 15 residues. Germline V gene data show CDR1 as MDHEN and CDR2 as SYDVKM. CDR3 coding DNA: TGTGCCAGCAGTCGGACAGGGCGTACCTACAATGAGCAGTTCTTC. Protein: CASSRTGRTYNEQFF.

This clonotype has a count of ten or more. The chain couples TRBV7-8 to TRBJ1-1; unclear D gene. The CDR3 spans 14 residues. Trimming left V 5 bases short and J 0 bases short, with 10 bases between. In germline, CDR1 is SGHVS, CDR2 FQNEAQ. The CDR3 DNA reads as TGTGCCAGCAGCATGTCTGGGTTGAACACTGAAGCTTTCTTT. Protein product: CASSMSGLNTEAFF.

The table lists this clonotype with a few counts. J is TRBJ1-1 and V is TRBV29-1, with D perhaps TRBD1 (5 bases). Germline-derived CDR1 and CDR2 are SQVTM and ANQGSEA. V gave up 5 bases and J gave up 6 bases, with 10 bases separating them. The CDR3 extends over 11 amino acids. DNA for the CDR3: TGCAGCGTTCCGGGGGACGCTGAAGCTTTCTTT. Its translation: CSVPGDAEAFF.

Written as DNA, the CDR3 is TGTGCCAGCAGCTTGATGGGAAGTGACGAGCAGTACGTC. This translates into CASSLMGSDEQYV. The chain recombines TRBV5-4 with TRBJ2-7; no clear D gene. The V gene lost 1 base and the J gene lost 5 bases, with 10 bases spanning the gap. Looked up from germline, CDR1 is SGHNT and CDR2 is YYREEE (reference sequence). The CDR3 has 13 amino acids.

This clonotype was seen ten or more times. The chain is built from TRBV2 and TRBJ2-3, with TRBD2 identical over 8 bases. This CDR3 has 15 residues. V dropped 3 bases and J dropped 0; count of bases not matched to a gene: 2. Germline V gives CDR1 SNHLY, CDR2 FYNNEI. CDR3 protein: CASSDGGGSTDTQYF. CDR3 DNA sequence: TGTGCCAGCAGTGACGGCGGGGGGAGCACAGATACGCAGTATTTT.

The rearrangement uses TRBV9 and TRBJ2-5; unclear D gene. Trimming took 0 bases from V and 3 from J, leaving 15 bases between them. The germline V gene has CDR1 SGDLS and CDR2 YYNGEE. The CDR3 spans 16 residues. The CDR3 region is CASSVVSWGQEETQYF. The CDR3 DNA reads TGTGCCAGCAGCGTAGTGTCTTGGGGTCAGGAAGAGACCCAGTACTTC.

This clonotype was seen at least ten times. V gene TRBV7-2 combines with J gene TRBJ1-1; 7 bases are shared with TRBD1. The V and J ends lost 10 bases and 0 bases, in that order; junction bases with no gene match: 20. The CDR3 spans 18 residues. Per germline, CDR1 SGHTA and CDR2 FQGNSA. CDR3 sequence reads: CATSPPGQPYLMNTEAFF. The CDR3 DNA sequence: TGTGCCACTTCGCCCCCGGGACAGCCCTATCTCATGAACACTGAAGCTTTCTTT.

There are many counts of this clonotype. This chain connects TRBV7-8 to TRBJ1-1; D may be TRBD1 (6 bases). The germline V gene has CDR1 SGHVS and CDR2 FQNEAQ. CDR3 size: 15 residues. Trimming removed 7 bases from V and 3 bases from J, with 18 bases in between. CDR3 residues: CASTSVAGVDTEAFF. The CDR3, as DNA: TGTGCCAGCACTTCCGTAGCAGGGGTGGACACTGAAGCTTTCTTT.

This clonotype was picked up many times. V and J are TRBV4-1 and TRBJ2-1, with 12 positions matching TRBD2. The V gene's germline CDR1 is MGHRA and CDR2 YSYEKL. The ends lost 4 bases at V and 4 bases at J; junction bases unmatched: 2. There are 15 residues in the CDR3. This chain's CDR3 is CASSRGLAGYNEQFF. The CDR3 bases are TGCGCCAGCAGCCGAGGACTAGCGGGATACAATGAGCAGTTCTTC.

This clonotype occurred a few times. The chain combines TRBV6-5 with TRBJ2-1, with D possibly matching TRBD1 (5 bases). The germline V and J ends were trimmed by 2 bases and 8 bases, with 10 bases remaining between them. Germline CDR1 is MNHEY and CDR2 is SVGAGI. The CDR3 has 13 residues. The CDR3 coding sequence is TGTGCCAGCAGTTACGGCAGGGTATATGAGCAGTTCTTC. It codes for CASSYGRVYEQFF.

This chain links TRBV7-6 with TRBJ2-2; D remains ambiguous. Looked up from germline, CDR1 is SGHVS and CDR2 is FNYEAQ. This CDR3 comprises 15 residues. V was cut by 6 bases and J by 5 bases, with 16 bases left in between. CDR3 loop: CASRPLDLVTGELFF. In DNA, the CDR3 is TGTGCCAGCAGGCCTTTAGATTTGGTTACCGGGGAGCTGTTTTTT. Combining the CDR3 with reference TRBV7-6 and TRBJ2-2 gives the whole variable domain GAGVSQSPRYKVTKRGQDVALRCDPISGHVSLYWYRQALGQGPEFLTYFNYEAQQDKSGLPNDRFSAERPEGSISTLTIQRTEQRDSAMYRCASRPLDLVTGELFFGEGSRLTVL.